This T cell receptor (beta chain) was recovered during a study of a mutant IDH1 vaccine in newly diagnosed glioma. Study overall: Males made up about 62% and females approximately 40% of treated patients, whose mean age was approximately 41 years.

Time point described: week 11, during vaccination. It was 300 ug of mutant IDH1 20-mer peptide that made up each vaccine dose, given with topical imiquimod. The assay was immunoSEQ multiplex PCR, and TCRdb's table has in-frame clones only and misses some. Among around 130,000 clones listed, about four fifths were seen once. Germline CDR1 reads SQVTM; CDR2 reads ANQGSEA. V dropped 4 bases and J dropped 3 bases, with 13 bases sitting between them. CDR3 length: 13 residues. This clone was seen more than once but under ten times. Its antigen is unidentified. The specimen comprised PBMCs, sampled from a glioma patient whose treatment included an IDH1 peptide vaccine. J is TRBJ2-7 and V is TRBV29-1, with D maybe TRBD1 (6 bases). This clonotype originated in a man aged 40-49 years with glioma. CDR3 amino acids: CSVGTGKVYEQYF. CDR3 sequence (DNA): TGCAGCGTTGGTACAGGGAAAGTCTACGAGCAGTACTTC.